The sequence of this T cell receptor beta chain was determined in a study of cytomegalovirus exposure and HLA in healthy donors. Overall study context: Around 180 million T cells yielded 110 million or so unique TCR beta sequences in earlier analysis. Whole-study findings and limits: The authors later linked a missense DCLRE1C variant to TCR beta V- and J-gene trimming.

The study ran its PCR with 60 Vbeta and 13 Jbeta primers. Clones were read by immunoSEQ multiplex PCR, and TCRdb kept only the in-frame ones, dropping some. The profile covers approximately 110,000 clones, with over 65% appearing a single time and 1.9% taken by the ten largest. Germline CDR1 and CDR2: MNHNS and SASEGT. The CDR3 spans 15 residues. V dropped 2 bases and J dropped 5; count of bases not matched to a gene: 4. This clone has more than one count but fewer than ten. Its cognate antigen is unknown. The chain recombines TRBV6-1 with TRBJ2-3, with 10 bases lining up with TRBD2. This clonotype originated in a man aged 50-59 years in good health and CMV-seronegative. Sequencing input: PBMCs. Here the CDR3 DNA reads TGTGCCAGCAGTGAACTAGCGGGGGTAGGAGATACGCAGTATTTT. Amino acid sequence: CASSELAGVGDTQYF.